A selection of T cell receptor beta chains follows, all from one sample in a study of CXCR3-negative and CXCR3-positive naive CD8 T cells. TCRdb reanalyzed the 5' RACE reads and collapses them to one entry per CDR3 protein, without DNA. Its listing shows 85,000 to 130,000 distinct CDR3 sequences. The sequenced sample consisted of naive CXCR3+ CD8+ T cells from blood. The receptor source for this set is a human donor in good health. Some clones in this sample may be carry-over from other donors' samples. Both conserved end residues are part of each CDR3. Each record gives: CDR3 protein, J gene, V gene.

CDR3 protein: CASSLGTFYEQYF
J gene: TRBJ2-7
V gene: TRBV5-1

CDR3 protein: CSVSDRPEGTEAFF
J gene: TRBJ1-1
V gene: TRBV29-1

CDR3 protein: CATATREDQPQHF
J gene: TRBJ1-5
V gene: TRBV15

CDR3 protein: CASSYRVASGEQFF
J gene: TRBJ2-1
V gene: TRBV6-5

CDR3 protein: CASSPPGLAGLNEQYF
J gene: TRBJ2-7
V gene: TRBV18

CDR3 protein: CASSDLGGYSYEQYF
J gene: TRBJ2-7
V gene: TRBV5-1

CDR3 protein: CSVEGLPPLYNEQFF
J gene: TRBJ2-1
V gene: TRBV29-1

CDR3 protein: CSAEGGRETQYF
J gene: TRBJ2-5
V gene: TRBV29-1

CDR3 protein: CARSTRTGDLYEQYF
J gene: TRBJ2-7
V gene: TRBV12-3/TRBV12-4

CDR3 protein: CASSLSGDEQYF
J gene: TRBJ2-7
V gene: TRBV7-3

CDR3 protein: CASSEATSGGEQFF
J gene: TRBJ2-1
V gene: TRBV7-2

CDR3 protein: CASSSSGRQETQYF
J gene: TRBJ2-5
V gene: TRBV27

CDR3 protein: CASTFGGSATDTQYF
J gene: TRBJ2-3
V gene: TRBV9

CDR3 protein: CASSLPGPAETQYF
J gene: TRBJ2-5
V gene: TRBV7-9

CDR3 protein: CACSRPNQHEQYF
J gene: TRBJ2-7
V gene: TRBV7-9

CDR3 protein: CASSQDPSYREGYNEQFF
J gene: TRBJ2-1
V gene: TRBV4-1

CDR3 protein: CASSQDLAGGTQETQYF
J gene: TRBJ2-5
V gene: TRBV4-1

CDR3 protein: CASSSSRNMNTEAFF
J gene: TRBJ1-1
V gene: TRBV7-6

CDR3 protein: CASSPLGTSGREETQYF
J gene: TRBJ2-5
V gene: TRBV28

CDR3 protein: CASSLTGVTGEQYF
J gene: TRBJ2-7
V gene: TRBV28

CDR3 protein: CASSPGTETTMALNTEAFF
J gene: TRBJ1-1
V gene: TRBV18

CDR3 protein: CASNPSGSRELFF
J gene: TRBJ2-2
V gene: TRBV12-3/TRBV12-4

CDR3 protein: CSARPSGGARETQYF
J gene: TRBJ2-5
V gene: TRBV20-1

CDR3 protein: CASLDRGKETQYF
J gene: TRBJ2-5
V gene: TRBV10-2

CDR3 protein: CASSTDRAGDTQYF
J gene: TRBJ2-3
V gene: TRBV6-5

CDR3 protein: CASTVGRYNEQFF
J gene: TRBJ2-1
V gene: TRBV2

CDR3 protein: CASSSPTGVNTEAFF
J gene: TRBJ1-1
V gene: TRBV7-9

CDR3 protein: CASGPWGGESYEQYF
J gene: TRBJ2-7
V gene: TRBV7-2

CDR3 protein: CASSLDGVGYTF
J gene: TRBJ1-2
V gene: TRBV5-1

CDR3 protein: CASSWDAGELFF
J gene: TRBJ2-2
V gene: TRBV5-1

CDR3 protein: CASSYSGQERVYEQYF
J gene: TRBJ2-7
V gene: TRBV6-2/TRBV6-3

CDR3 protein: CASSGSGADTQYF
J gene: TRBJ2-3
V gene: TRBV7-3

CDR3 protein: CASSQDWAGTYEQYF
J gene: TRBJ2-7
V gene: TRBV4-2

CDR3 protein: CSVEVAGRTGELFF
J gene: TRBJ2-2
V gene: TRBV29-1

CDR3 protein: CSIEIQDYYNEQFF
J gene: TRBJ2-1
V gene: TRBV29-1

CDR3 protein: CASSLGEQDQETQYF
J gene: TRBJ2-5
V gene: TRBV28

CDR3 protein: CAVRDRNTGELFF
J gene: TRBJ2-2
V gene: TRBV6-1

CDR3 protein: CASSPGDYSYEQYF
J gene: TRBJ2-7
V gene: TRBV18

CDR3 protein: CASSSPEERDIQYF
J gene: TRBJ2-4
V gene: TRBV5-4

CDR3 protein: CASSQDLRLQETQYF
J gene: TRBJ2-5
V gene: TRBV4-3

CDR3 protein: CASSLTFWTGGNRTYEQYF
J gene: TRBJ2-7
V gene: TRBV7-3